The text below deals with one T cell receptor (beta chain). Its antigen is not known. This sample was taken from a study of T-cell memory formation after mild COVID-19. TCRdb recomputed calls from the 5' RACE reads with MiXCR, one row per CDR3 protein. The sample includes approximately 390,000 distinct CDR3 sequences, roughly 15% of them seen just once. Findings and caveats of the study: For second-wave clones that peaked at day 37, SARS-CoV-2 specificity went unverified. Mainly in CM and EM were contracting CD4+ clones; CD8+ were in EMRA.

Sample: PBMCs or a T cell subset sorted from them (not recorded which). The clonotype was recovered from a man between 18 and 29 years old who had mild COVID-19 (a few samples of this study predate the infection). Cell type and time point are not known.

CDR3 coding DNA: TGTGCCAGCATCTCAGGGGATTGGGGCACTGAAGCTTTCTTT. Translation: CASISGDWGTEAFF. The J gene is TRBJ1-1, the V gene TRBV12-3 or TRBV12-4; the D gene is possibly TRBD1 (6 bases). This CDR3 comprises 14 residues. V was trimmed by 7 bases and J by 4 bases, leaving 16 bases between them.